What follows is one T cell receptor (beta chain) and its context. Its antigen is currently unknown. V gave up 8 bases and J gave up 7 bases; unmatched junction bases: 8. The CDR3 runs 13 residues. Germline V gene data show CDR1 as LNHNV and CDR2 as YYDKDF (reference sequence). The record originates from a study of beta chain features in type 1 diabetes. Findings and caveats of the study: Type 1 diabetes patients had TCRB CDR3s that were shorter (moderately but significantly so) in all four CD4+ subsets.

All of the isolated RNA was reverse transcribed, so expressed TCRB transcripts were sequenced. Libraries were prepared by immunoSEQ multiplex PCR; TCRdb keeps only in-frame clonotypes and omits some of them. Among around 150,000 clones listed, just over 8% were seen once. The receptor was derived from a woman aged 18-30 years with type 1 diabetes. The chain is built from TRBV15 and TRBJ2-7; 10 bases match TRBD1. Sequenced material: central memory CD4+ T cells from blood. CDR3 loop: CATRTGGRGEQYF. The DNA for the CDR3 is TGTGCCACCCGGACAGGGGGAAGAGGAGAGCAGTACTTC.